A selection of T cell receptor beta chains follows, all from one sample in a study of blood T cells in healthy people across ages. MiXCR, applied by TCRdb to the 5' RACE reads, yields one record per CDR3 protein. The table lists around 1,000,000 distinct CDR3 sequences, roughly a quarter of them singletons. The same data also went into a second study, on T cells of mothers and their children.

The sample was blood. These receptor sequences come from a girl aged 2-10 years in good health. Both conserved end residues are part of each CDR3. The order of the fields is V gene, J gene, D gene, clone size, CDR3 DNA, CDR3 protein. A D gene is named only where the DNA matches it firmly. For some rows the clone size is stated as once, few or many, or as a class when expanded; others skip it.

TRBV4-2,TRBJ2-5,NA,few,TGTGCCAGCAGCCAAGAGTTTACAGGAAAGGGGACCCAGTACTTC,CASSQEFTGKGTQYF
TRBV6-1,TRBJ2-7,NA,NA,TGTGCCAGCAGCCTCGCTTTGACGGTAGGGCCCTACGAGCAGTACTTC,CASSLALTVGPYEQYF
TRBV7-2,TRBJ2-7,TRBD1,few,TGTGCCAGCAGCTCCGAGGACAGGCCTCCCTACGGGCAGTACTTC,CASSSEDRPPYGQYF
TRBV20-1,TRBJ2-3,NA,NA,TGCAGTGCTGGCCGGGGGTGGAGCACAGATACGCAGTATTTT,CSAGRGWSTDTQYF
TRBV20-1,TRBJ2-7,NA,NA,TGCAGTGCTAGGGGGGTCCTTGGCGAGCAGTACTTC,CSARGVLGEQYF
TRBV28,TRBJ2-5,NA,NA,TGTGCCAGCAGTTTCGGGCCCCAAACAGAGACCCAGTACTTC,CASSFGPQTETQYF
TRBV20-1,TRBJ1-2,NA,NA,TGCAGTGCTAGTGCCTCCAACTATGGCTACACCTTC,CSASASNYGYTF
TRBV20-1,TRBJ2-7,NA,few,TGCAGTGCTAGAGATCAGCCCTCTCTGGGCGGACCTTCGGTCTACGAGCAGTACTTC,CSARDQPSLGGPSVYEQYF
TRBV20-1,TRBJ2-1,TRBD2,few,TGCAGTGCTAGCCGAGGTAGCGGGAGGGGACGAGAGCAGTTCTTC,CSASRGSGRGREQFF
TRBV10-2,TRBJ2-5,NA,few,TGCGCCAGCAGTGAGTCGGGAGTGGGAGAGAGAGAGACCCAGTACTTC,CASSESGVGERETQYF
TRBV29-1,TRBJ1-4,NA,few,TGCAGCGTAGGCGACGGAGGGGAAAAACTGTTTTTT,CSVGDGGEKLFF
TRBV13,TRBJ2-1,NA,few,TGTGCCAGCAGCTTAGAACAGTCCTCCTACAATGAGCAGTTCTTC,CASSLEQSSYNEQFF
TRBV29-1,TRBJ2-1,TRBD1,few,TGCAGCGTGACAAGGACAGGGGCCTACAATGAGCAGTTCTTC,CSVTRTGAYNEQFF
TRBV20-1,TRBJ2-3,NA,NA,TGCAGTGCTAGTAGCGCAGGGATCGGCTCCTTAGAAGATACGCAGTATTTT,CSASSAGIGSLEDTQYF
TRBV12-3/TRBV12-4,TRBJ1-1,TRBD1,NA,TGTGCCAGCAGTATCGGACAGGGAGCCCCGAGGACTGAAGCTTTCTTT,CASSIGQGAPRTEAFF
TRBV5-1,TRBJ2-5,TRBD2,few,TGCGCCAGCAGCGCAGGACTAGCGGGGGTAGAAGAGACCCAGTACTTC,CASSAGLAGVEETQYF
TRBV28,TRBJ2-5,NA,few,TGTGCCAGCAGTTTATTAAGGATTGGGATCCAAGAGACCCAGTACTTC,CASSLLRIGIQETQYF
TRBV3-1,TRBJ2-5,TRBD2,NA,TGTGCCAGCAGCCAAGAGGAGGGACTAGCGGGAGAGGAGACCCAGTACTTC,CASSQEEGLAGEETQYF
TRBV27,TRBJ2-7,TRBD1,NA,TGTGCCAGCACGATTAGGACAGGATCCTACGAGCAGTACTTC,CASTIRTGSYEQYF
TRBV6-6,TRBJ1-4,NA,few,TGTGCCACCGGGGAGGGCCGTGAAAAACTGTTTTTT,CATGEGREKLFF
TRBV9,TRBJ2-2,NA,few,TGTGCCAGCAGACAGTTGACCGGGGAGCTGTTTTTT,CASRQLTGELFF
TRBV7-9,TRBJ1-3,NA,few,TGTGCCAGCAGCAACACCGGGCCCCTTTCGGGAAACACCATATATTTT,CASSNTGPLSGNTIYF
TRBV9,TRBJ2-3,NA,few,TGTGCCAGCAGCGTAGTGGGGTACGGGGACACTCAAGATACGCAGTATTTT,CASSVVGYGDTQDTQYF
TRBV7-2,TRBJ2-3,NA,once,TGTGCCAGCAGTTTCGCGGGGGCCCTCTTGTATTTT,CASSFAGALLYF
TRBV4-1,TRBJ2-3,TRBD1,few,TGCGCCAGCAGCCACTCACCGGGACAGTCGACGGATACGCAGTATTTT,CASSHSPGQSTDTQYF
TRBV29-1,TRBJ1-2,NA,NA,TGCAGCGTTGAAATGGGAGCGGGGTATGGCTACACCTTC,CSVEMGAGYGYTF
TRBV12-3/TRBV12-4,TRBJ2-7,TRBD1,many,TGTGCCAGCAGCCTGGACAGGGGGCTCGAGCAGTACTTC,CASSLDRGLEQYF
TRBV20-1,TRBJ2-4,TRBD2,NA,TGCAGTGCAAATAGCGGGAATAAAAACATTCAGTACTTC,CSANSGNKNIQYF
TRBV4-1,TRBJ2-5,NA,many,TGCGCCAGCAGCCAAGTTTCGGCCTTCCAAGAGACCCAGTACTTC,CASSQVSAFQETQYF
TRBV7-9,TRBJ1-3,TRBD1,NA,TGTGCCAGCAGCTTGGCAGGGGGCGGTGGAAACACCATATATTTT,CASSLAGGGGNTIYF
TRBV29-1,TRBJ1-1,NA,NA,TGCAGCGTCCTGAGGGGGAACACTGAAGCTTTCTTT,CSVLRGNTEAFF
TRBV12-3/TRBV12-4,TRBJ1-1,NA,NA,TGTGCCAGCAGTCCCCCGGTTTTCTCACGGGCTTTCTTT,CASSPPVFSRAFF
TRBV4-3,TRBJ2-1,NA,few,TGCGCCAGCAGCCATGCAAGTAATCAGGGAAGCAAGCAGTTCTTC,CASSHASNQGSKQFF
TRBV29-1,TRBJ2-7,NA,NA,TGCAGCGGTGCCGGGACTGGAAACTACGAGCAGTACTTC,CSGAGTGNYEQYF
TRBV7-2,TRBJ2-1,NA,NA,TGTGCCAGCAGCTTACTAGACTCCGAGCAGTTCTTC,CASSLLDSEQFF
TRBV5-1,TRBJ2-3,NA,many,TGCGCCAGCAGCTTGGAAACAGATACGCAGTATTTT,CASSLETDTQYF